The 8 T cell receptor beta chains below were found in one sample sequenced in a study of cytomegalovirus exposure and HLA in healthy donors. Repertoires were generated with immunoSEQ multiplex PCR, while TCRdb's copy carries only in-frame clones and drops some. The table lists 300,000 to 400,000 clones, just over 85% of them singletons, with about 0.8% in the top ten. The sequenced sample consisted of PBMCs. These receptors all stem from a woman between 18 and 30 years old in good health and CMV-seronegative.

The chain is built from TRBV7-9 and TRBJ2-2; D possibly corresponds to TRBD2 (5 bases). This CDR3 comprises 11 residues. Germline values: CDR1 SEHNR, CDR2 FQNEAQ (reference sequence). Trimming pared 11 bases from V and 6 bases from J, leaving 10 bases between. The CDR3 nucleotides are TGTGCCGAGGAGGCGGCCGGGGAGCTGTTTTTT. Residues: CAEEAAGELFF.

J is TRBJ2-1 and V is TRBV27; 15 nucleotides align to TRBD2. This CDR3 region has 16 residues. Germline CDR1 is MNHEY and CDR2 is SMNVEV (reference sequence). The trim removed 5 bases at V and 5 bases at J, leaving 4 bases unmatched. CDR3 in DNA: TGTGCCAGCAGTCCGGGACTAGCGGGAGGTAACAATGAGCAGTTCTTC. Amino acid sequence: CASSPGLAGGNNEQFF.

CDR3 DNA: TGTGCCAGCTCACGACCGGGACTAGCAAATGAGCAGTTCTTC. Residues: CASSRPGLANEQFF. The chain carries TRBV18 and TRBJ2-1, with 9 bases matching TRBD2. The germline CDR1 and CDR2 sequences are KGHSH and LQKENI. The CDR3 consists of 14 residues. J was trimmed by 7 bases and V by 4 bases; bases with no gene match: 5. Combining the CDR3 with reference TRBV18 and TRBJ2-1 gives the whole variable domain NAGVMQNPRHLVRRRGQEARLRCSPMKGHSHVYWYRQLPEEGLKFMVYLQKENIIDESGMPKERFSAEFPKEGPSILRIQQVVRGDSAAYFCASSRPGLANEQFFGPGTRLTVL.

The chain is built from TRBV18 and TRBJ2-1; 7 bases agree with TRBD1. Germline CDR1 reads KGHSH; CDR2 reads LQKENI. V lost 2 bases, J lost 3 bases, and 4 bases stayed unmatched. This CDR3 is 15 amino acids long. For the CDR3, the DNA is TGTGCCAGCTCACCAAGACAGGGTTACTACAATGAGCAGTTCTTC. Its protein is CASSPRQGYYNEQFF.

The chain employs TRBV29-1 and TRBJ1-2; no definite D call. Trimming left V 6 bases short and J 2 bases short, with 13 bases between. The CDR3 extends over 13 amino acids. Germline CDR1 reads SQVTM; CDR2 reads ANQGSEA. DNA of the CDR3: TGCAGCGTGTTACAGCCGCCGAACTATGGCTACACCTTC. It codes for CSVLQPPNYGYTF.

This clone was counted only a few times. This chain joins TRBV6-1 and TRBJ2-5; maybe TRBD1 (6 bases). The CDR3 runs to 15 residues. Trimming stripped 1 base from V and 3 bases from J, with 12 bases between. Looked up from germline, CDR1 is MNHNS and CDR2 is SASEGT. The CDR3 coding sequence is TGTGCCAGCAGTGAAGTACGGACAGCCAAAGAGACCCAGTACTTC. Translated, it gives CASSEVRTAKETQYF.

The chain uses TRBV27 and TRBJ2-7; 8 bases fit TRBD1. Germline-derived CDR1 and CDR2 are MNHEY and SMNVEV (reference sequence). The CDR3 is 16 amino acids. The V segment lost 5 bases and the J segment 3 bases; nucleotides outside the gene matches: 12. In DNA form, the CDR3 reads TGTGCCAGCAGTCAGAGTTCGACAGGGGATTACTACGAGCAGTACTTC. Translation: CASSQSSTGDYYEQYF.

This clone was detected only once. This chain uses TRBV19 with TRBJ2-1, with D perhaps matching TRBD2 (6 bases). Germline-derived CDR1 and CDR2 are LNHDA and SQIVND (reference sequence). The CDR3 is made up of 13 amino acids. Trimming pared 3 bases from V and 6 bases from J, leaving 9 bases between. In nucleotides, the CDR3 is TGTGCCAGTAGTATTTGGGGAGGCAATGAGCAGTTCTTC. This codes for CASSIWGGNEQFF.